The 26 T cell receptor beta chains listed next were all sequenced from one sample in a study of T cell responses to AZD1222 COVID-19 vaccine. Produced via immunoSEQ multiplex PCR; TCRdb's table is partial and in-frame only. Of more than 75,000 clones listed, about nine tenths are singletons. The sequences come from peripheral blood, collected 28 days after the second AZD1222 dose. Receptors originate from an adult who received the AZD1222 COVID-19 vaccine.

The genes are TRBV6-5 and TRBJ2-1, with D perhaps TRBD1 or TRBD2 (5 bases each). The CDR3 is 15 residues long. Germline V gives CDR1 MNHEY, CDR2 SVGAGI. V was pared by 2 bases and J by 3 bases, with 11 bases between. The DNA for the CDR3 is TGTGCCAGCAGTTACGGGACGGCGATCTACAATGAGCAGTTCTTC. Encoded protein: CASSYGTAIYNEQFF.

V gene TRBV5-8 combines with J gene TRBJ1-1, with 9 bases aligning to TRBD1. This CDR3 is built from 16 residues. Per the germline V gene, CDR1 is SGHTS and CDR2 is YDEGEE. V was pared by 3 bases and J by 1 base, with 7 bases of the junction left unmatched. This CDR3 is CASSSGTGLPNTEAFF. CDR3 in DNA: TGTGCCAGCAGCTCCGGGACAGGGCTCCCGAACACTGAAGCTTTCTTT.

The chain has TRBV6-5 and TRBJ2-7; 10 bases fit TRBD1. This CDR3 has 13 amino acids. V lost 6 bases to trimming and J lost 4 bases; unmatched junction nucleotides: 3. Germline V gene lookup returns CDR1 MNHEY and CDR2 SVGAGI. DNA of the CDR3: TGTGCCAGCAGGGGACAGGGGATTTACGAGCAGTACTTC. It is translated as CASRGQGIYEQYF.

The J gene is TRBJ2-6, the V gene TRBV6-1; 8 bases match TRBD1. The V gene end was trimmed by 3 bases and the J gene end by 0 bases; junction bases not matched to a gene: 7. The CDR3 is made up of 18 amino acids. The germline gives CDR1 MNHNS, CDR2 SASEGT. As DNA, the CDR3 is TGTGCCAGCAGTGACCCAGGGGGCTCCTTCTCTGGGGCCAACGTCCTGACTTTC. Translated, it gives CASSDPGGSFSGANVLTF.

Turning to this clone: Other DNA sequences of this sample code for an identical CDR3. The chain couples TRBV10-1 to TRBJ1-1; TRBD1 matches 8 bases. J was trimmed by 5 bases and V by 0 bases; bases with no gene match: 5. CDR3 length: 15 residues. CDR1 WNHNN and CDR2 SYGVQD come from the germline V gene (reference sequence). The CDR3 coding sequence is TGCGCCAGCAGTGAGTCTGGCAGGGGGCAGACTGAAGCTTTCTTT. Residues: CASSESGRGQTEAFF.

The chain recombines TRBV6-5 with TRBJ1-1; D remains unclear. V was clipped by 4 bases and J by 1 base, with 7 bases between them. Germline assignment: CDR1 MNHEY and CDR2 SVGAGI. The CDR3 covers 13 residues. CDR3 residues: CASSWERNTEAFF. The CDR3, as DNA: TGTGCCAGCAGTTGGGAGAGGAACACTGAAGCTTTCTTT.

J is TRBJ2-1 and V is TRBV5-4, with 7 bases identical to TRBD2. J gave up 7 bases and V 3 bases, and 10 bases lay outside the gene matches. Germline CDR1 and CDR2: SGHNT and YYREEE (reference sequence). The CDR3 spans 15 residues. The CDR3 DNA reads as TGTGCCAGCAGCTCCCGGGGGAGGGTTATAAATGAGCAGTTCTTC. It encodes CASSSRGRVINEQFF.

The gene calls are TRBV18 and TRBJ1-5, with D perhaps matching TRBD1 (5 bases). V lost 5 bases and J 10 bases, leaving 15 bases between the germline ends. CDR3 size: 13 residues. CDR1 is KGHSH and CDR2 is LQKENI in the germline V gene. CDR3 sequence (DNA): TGTGCCAGCTCAACTGGGGGTGGGGGACCCCAGCATTTT. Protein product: CASSTGGGGPQHF.

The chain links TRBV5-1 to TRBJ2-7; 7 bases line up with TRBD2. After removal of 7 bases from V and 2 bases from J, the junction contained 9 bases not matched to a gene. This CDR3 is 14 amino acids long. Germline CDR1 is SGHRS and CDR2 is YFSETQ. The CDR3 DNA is TGCGCCAGCCATGGGGGGGATGGACCCTACGAGCAGTACTTC. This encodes CASHGGDGPYEQYF.

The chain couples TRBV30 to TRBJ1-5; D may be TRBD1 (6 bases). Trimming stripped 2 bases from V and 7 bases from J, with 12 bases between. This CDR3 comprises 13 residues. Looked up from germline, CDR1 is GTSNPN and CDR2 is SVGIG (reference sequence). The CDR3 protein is CAWSFQGRQPQHF. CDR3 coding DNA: TGTGCCTGGAGTTTCCAGGGGAGGCAGCCCCAGCATTTT.

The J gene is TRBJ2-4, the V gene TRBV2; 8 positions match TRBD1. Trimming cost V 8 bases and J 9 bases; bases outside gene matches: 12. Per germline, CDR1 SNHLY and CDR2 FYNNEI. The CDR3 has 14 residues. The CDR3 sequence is CASRPQGASSIQYF. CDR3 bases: TGTGCCAGCCGGCCCCAGGGGGCGTCTAGCATTCAGTACTTC.

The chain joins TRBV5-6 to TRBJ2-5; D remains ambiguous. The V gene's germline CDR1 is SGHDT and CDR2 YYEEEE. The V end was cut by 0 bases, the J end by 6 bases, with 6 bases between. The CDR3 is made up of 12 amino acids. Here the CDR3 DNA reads TGTGCCAGCAGCTTGGCCGCACAGACCCAGTACTTC. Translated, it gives CASSLAAQTQYF.

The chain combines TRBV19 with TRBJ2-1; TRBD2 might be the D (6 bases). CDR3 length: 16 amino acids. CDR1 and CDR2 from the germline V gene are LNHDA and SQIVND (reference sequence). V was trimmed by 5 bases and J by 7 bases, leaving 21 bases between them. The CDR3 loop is CASSVSTSRSGNEQFF. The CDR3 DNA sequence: TGTGCCAGTAGTGTCTCCACTAGCCGGAGTGGGAATGAGCAGTTCTTC.

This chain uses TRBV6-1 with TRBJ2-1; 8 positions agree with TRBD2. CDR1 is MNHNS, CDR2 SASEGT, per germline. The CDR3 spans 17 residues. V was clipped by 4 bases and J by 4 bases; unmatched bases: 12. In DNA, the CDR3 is TGTGCCAGCAGTGGACCCTTCGCGGGGGGCCAGTACAATGAGCAGTTCTTC. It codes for CASSGPFAGGQYNEQFF.

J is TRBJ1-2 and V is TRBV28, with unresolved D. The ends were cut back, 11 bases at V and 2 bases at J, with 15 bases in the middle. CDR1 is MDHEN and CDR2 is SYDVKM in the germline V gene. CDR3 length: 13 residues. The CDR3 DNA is TGTGCCTGCCGGGGTTCGCCAAACTATGGCTACACCTTC. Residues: CACRGSPNYGYTF.

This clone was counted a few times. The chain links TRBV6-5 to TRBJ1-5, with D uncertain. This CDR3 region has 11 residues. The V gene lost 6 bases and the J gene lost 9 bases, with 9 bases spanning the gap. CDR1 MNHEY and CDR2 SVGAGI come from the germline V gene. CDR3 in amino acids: CASSQSGPQHF. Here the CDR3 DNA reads TGTGCCAGCAGCCAGTCTGGGCCCCAGCATTTT.

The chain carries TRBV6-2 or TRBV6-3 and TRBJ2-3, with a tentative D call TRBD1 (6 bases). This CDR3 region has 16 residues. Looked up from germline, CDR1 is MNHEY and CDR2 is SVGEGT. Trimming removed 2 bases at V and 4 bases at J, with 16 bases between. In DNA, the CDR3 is TGTGCCAGCAGTTACGAGTGGGACATAGGGTCAGATACGCAGTATTTT. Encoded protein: CASSYEWDIGSDTQYF.

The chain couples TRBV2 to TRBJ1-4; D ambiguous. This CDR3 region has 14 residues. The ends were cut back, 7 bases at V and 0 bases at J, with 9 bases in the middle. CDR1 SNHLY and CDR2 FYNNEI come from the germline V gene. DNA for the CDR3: TGTGCCAGCAAGAGTCTTGCAACTAATGAAAAACTGTTTTTT. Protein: CASKSLATNEKLFF.

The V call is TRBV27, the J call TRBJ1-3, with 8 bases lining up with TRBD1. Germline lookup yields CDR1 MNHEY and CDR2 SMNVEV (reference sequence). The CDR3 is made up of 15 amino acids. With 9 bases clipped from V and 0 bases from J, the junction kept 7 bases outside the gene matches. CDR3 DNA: TGTGCCAGTTCCCGGGACAGGAGCTCTGGAAACACCATATATTTT. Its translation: CASSRDRSSGNTIYF.

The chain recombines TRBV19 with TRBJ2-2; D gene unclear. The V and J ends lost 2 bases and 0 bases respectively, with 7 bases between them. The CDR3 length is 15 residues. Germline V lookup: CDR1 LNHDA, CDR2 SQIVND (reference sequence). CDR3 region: CASSITLTNTGELFF. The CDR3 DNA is TGTGCCAGTAGTATAACGTTGACGAACACCGGGGAGCTGTTTTTT.

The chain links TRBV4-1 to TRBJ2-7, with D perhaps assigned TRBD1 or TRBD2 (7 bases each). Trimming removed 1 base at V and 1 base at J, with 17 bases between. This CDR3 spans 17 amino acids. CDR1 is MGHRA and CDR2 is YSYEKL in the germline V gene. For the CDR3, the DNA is TGCGCCAGCAGCCAAGTGAGGGTCAGGGGGGGGTCCTACGAGCAGTACTTC. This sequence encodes CASSQVRVRGGSYEQYF.

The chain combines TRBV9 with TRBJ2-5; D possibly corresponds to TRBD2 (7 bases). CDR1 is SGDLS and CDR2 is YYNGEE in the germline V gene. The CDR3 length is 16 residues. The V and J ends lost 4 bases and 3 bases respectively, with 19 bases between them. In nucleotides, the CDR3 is TGTGCCAGCAGCCCCGGGGGGCGGGGCCCAGAAGAGACCCAGTACTTC. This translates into CASSPGGRGPEETQYF.

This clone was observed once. CDR3 sequence: CASSPTLGAGRRYEQYF. As DNA, the CDR3 is TGTGCCAGCAGCCCTACCCTCGGAGCGGGGAGACGATACGAGCAGTACTTC. The rearrangement uses TRBV7-2 and TRBJ2-7; 7 bases fit TRBD2. The CDR3 contains 17 residues. V gave up 5 bases and J gave up 4 bases; unmatched junction bases: 17. Germline values: CDR1 SGHTA, CDR2 FQGNSA.

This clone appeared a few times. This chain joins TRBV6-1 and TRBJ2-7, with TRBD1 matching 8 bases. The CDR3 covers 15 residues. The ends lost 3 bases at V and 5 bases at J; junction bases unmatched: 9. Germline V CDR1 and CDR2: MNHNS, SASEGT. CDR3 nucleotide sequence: TGTGCCAGCAGTGACGGCGGGACAGGCGGTGACGAGCAGTACTTC. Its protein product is CASSDGGTGGDEQYF.

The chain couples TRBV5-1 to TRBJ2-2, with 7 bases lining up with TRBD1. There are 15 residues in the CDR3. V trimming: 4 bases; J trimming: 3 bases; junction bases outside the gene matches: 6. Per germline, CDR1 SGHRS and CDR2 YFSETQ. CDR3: CASSRQGLDTGELFF. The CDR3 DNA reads TGCGCCAGCAGCCGACAGGGATTGGACACCGGGGAGCTGTTTTTT.

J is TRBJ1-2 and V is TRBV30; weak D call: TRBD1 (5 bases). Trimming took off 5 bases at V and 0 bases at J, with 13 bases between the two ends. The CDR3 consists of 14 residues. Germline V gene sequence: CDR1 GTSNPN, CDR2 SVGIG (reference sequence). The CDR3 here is CAWRSRGANYGYTF. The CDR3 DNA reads TGTGCCTGGCGGAGCCGGGGGGCTAACTATGGCTACACCTTC.